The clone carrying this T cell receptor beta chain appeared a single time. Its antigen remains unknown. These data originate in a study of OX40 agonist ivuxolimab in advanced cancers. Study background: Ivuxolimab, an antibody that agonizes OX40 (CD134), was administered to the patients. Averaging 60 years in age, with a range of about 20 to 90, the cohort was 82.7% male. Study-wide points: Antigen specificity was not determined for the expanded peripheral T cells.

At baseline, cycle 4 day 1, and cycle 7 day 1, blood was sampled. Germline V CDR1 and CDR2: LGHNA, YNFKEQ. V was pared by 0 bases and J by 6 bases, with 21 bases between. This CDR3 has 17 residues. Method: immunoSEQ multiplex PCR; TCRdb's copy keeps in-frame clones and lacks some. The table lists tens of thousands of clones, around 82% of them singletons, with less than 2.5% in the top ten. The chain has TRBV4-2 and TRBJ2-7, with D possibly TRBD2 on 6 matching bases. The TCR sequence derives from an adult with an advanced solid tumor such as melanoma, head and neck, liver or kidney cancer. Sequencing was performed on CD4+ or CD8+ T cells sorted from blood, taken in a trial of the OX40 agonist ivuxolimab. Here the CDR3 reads CASSQERGGTRFFEQYF. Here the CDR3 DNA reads TGTGCCAGCAGCCAAGAACGCGGAGGGACTCGCTTTTTCGAGCAGTACTTC.